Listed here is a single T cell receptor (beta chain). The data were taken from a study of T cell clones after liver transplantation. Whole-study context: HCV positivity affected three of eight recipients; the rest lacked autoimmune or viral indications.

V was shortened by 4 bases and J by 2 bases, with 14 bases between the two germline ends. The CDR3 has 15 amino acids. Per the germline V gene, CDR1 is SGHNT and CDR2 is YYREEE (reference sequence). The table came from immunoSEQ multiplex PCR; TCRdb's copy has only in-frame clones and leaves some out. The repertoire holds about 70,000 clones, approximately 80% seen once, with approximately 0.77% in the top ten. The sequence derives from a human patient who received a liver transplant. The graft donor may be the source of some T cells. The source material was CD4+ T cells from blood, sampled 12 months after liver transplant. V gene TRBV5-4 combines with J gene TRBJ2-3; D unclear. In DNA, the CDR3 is TGTGCCAGCAGCCCAAGGGCCCTATCCACAGATACGCAGTATTTT. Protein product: CASSPRALSTDTQYF.